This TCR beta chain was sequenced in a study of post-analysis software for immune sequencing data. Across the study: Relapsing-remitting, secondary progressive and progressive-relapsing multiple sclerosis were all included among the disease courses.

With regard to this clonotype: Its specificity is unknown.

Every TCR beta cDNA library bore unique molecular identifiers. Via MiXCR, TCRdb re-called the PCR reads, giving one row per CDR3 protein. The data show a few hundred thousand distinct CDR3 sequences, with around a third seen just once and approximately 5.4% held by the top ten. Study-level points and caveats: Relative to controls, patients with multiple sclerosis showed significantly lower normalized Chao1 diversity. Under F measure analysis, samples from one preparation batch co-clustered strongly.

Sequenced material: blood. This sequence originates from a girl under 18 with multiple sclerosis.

CDR3 sequence: CASRGRAGTGLREQFF. The CDR3 nucleotides read TGCGCCAGCAGAGGACGGGCCGGGACAGGGTTGCGTGAGCAGTTCTTC. The chain uses TRBV5-1 and TRBJ2-1, with 9 bases fitting TRBD1. The ends lost 5 bases at V and 9 bases at J; junction bases unmatched: 15. Germline assignment: CDR1 SGHRS and CDR2 YFSETQ. The CDR3 is 16 amino acids.